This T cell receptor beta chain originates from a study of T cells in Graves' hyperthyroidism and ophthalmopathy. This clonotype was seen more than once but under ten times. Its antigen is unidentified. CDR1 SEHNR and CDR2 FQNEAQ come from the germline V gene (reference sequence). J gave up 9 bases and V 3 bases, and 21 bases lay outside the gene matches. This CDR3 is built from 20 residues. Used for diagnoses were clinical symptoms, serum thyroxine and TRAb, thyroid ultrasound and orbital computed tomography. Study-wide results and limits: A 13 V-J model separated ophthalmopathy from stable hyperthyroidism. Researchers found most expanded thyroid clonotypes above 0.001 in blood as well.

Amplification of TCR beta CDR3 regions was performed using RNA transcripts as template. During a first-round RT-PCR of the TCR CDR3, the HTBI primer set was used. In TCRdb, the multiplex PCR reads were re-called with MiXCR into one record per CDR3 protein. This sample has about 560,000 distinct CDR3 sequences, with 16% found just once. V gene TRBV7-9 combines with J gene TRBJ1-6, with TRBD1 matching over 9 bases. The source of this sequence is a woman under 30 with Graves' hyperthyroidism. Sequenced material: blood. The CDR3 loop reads CASSFGRDRETGTGGSPLHF. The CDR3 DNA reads TGTGCCAGCAGCTTCGGCCGGGACAGGGAAACAGGGACAGGAGGTTCACCCCTCCACTTT.